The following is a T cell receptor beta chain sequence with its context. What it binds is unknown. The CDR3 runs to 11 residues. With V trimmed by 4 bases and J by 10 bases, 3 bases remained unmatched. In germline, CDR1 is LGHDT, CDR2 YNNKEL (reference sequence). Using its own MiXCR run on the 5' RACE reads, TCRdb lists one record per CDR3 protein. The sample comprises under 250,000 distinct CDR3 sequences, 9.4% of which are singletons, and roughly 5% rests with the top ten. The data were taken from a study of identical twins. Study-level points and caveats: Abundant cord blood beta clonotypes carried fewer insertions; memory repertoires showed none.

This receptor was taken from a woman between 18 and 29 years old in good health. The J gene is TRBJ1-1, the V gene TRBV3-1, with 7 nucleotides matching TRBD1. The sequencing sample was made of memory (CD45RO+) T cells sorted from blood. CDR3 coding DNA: TGTGCCAGCAGCCGGGACAGCGCAGCTTTCTTT. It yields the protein CASSRDSAAFF.